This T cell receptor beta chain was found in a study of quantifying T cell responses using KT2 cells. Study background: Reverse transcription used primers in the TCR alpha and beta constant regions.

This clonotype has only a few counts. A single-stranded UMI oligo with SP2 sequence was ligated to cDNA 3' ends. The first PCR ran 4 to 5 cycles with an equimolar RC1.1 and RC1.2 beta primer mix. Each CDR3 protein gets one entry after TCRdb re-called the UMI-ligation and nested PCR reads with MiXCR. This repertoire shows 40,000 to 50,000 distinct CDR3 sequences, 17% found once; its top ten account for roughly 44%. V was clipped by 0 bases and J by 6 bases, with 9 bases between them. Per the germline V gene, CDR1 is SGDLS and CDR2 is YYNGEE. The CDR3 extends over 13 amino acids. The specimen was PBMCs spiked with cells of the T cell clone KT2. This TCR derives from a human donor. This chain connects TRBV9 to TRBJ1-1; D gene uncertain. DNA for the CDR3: TGTGCCAGCAGCGTAGGAGCAGGCGCTGAAGCTTTCTTT. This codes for CASSVGAGAEAFF.